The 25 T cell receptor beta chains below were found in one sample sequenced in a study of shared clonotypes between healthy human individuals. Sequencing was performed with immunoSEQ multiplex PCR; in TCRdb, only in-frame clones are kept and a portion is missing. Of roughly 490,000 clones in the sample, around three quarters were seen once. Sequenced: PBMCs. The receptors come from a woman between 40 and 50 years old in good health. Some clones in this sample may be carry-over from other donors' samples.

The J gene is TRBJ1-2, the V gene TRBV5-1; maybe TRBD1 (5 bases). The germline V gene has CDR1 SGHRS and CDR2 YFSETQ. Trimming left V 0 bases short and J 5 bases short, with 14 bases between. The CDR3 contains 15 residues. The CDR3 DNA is TGCGCCAGCAGCTTGGCGGGGCAGGGTGGATATGGCTACACCTTC. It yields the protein CASSLAGQGGYGYTF.

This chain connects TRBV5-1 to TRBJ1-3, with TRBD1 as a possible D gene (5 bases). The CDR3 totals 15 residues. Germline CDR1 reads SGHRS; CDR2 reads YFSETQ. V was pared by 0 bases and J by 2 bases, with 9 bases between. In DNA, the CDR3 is TGCGCCAGCAGCTTGGAACAGGAAACTGGAAACACCATATATTTT. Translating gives CASSLEQETGNTIYF. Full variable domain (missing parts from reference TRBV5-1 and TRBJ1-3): KAGVTQTPRYLIKTRGQQVTLSCSPISGHRSVSWYQQTPGQGLQFLFEYFSETQRNKGNFPGRFSGRQFSNSRSEMNVSTLELGDSALYLCASSLEQETGNTIYFGEGSWLTVV.

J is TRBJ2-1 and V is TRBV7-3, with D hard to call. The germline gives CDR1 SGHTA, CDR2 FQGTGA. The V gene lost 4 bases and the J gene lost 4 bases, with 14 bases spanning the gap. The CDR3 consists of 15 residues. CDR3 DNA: TGTGCCAGCAGCTACCTGACGGCAGCGTACAATGAGCAGTTCTTC. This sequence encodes CASSYLTAAYNEQFF.

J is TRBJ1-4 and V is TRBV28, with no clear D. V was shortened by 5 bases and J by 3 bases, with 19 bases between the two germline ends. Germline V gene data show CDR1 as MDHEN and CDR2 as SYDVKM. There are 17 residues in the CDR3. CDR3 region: CASSTALPGFANEKLFF. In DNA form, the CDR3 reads TGTGCCAGCAGTACCGCCCTCCCGGGTTTTGCTAATGAAAAACTGTTTTTT.

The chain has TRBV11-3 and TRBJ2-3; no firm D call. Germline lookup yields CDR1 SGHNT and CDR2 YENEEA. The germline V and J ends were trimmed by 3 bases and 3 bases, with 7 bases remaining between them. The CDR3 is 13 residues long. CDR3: CASSFSLTDTQYF. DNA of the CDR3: TGTGCCAGCAGCTTCTCCTTGACAGATACGCAGTATTTT.

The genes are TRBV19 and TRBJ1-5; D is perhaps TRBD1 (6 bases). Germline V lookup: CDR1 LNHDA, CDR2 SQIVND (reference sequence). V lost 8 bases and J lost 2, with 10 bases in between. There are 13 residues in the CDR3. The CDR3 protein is CASAQGRNQPQHF. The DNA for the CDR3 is TGTGCCAGTGCACAGGGCCGCAATCAGCCCCAGCATTTT.

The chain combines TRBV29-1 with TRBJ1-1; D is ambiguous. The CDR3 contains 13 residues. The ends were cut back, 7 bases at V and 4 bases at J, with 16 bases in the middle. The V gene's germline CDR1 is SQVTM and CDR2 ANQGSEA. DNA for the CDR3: TGCAGCGCCCCTGGACGGGTTTTCACTGAAGCTTTCTTT. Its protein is CSAPGRVFTEAFF.

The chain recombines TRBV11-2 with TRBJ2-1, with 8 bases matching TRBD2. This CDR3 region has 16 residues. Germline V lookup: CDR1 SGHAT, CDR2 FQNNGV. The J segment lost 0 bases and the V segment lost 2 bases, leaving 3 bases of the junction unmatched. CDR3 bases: TGTGCCAGCAGCTTACCTAGCGGGCACTCCTACAATGAGCAGTTCTTC. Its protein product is CASSLPSGHSYNEQFF.

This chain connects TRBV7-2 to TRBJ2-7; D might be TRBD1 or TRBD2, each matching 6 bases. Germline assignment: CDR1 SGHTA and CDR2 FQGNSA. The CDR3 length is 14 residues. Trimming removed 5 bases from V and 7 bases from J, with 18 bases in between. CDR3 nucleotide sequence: TGTGCCAGCAGCCTCGGGACGGGGGCTGAGGAGCAGTACTTC. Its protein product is CASSLGTGAEEQYF.

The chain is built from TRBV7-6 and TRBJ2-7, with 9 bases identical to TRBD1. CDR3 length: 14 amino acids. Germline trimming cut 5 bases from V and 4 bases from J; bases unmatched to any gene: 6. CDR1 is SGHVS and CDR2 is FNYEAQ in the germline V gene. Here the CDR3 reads CASSLGQGLYEQYF. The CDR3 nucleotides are TGTGCCAGCAGCCTAGGACAGGGGTTATACGAGCAGTACTTC.

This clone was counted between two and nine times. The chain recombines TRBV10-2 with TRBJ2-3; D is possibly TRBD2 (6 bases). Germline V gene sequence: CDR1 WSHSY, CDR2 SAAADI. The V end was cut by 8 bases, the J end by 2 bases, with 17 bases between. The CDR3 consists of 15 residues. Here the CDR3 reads CASRKLAVNTDTQYF. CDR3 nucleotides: TGCGCCAGCCGGAAACTAGCAGTAAACACAGATACGCAGTATTTT.

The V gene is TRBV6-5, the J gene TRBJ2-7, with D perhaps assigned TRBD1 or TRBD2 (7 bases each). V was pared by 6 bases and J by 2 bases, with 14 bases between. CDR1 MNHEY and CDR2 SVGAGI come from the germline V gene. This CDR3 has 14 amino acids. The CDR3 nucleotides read TGTGCCAGCAGCCGGGGGGACAGAGCCTACGAGCAGTACTTC. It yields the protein CASSRGDRAYEQYF.

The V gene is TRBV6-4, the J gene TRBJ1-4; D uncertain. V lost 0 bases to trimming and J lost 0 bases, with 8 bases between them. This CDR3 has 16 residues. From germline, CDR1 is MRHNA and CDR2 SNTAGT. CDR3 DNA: TGTGCCAGCAGTGACTCATACTACGCAACTAATGAAAAACTGTTTTTT. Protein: CASSDSYYATNEKLFF.

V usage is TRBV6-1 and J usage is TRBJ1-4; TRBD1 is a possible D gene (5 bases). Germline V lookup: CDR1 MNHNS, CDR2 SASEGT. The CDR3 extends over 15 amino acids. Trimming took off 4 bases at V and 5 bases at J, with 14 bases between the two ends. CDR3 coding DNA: TGTGCCAGCAGTGTGCGGACACTACCCAATGAAAAACTGTTTTTT. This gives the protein CASSVRTLPNEKLFF.

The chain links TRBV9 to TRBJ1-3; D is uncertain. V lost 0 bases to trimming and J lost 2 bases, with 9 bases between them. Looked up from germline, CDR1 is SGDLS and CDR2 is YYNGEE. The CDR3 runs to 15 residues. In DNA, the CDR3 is TGTGCCAGCAGCGTAGTCGGTGTCACTGGAAACACCATATATTTT. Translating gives CASSVVGVTGNTIYF.

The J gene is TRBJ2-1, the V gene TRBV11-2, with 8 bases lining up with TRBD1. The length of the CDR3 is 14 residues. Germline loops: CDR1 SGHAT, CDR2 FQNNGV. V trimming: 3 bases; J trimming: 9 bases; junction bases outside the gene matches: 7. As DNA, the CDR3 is TGTGCCAGCAGCTTGGACAGGGCCGCGGGTGAGCAGTTCTTC. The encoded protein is CASSLDRAAGEQFF.

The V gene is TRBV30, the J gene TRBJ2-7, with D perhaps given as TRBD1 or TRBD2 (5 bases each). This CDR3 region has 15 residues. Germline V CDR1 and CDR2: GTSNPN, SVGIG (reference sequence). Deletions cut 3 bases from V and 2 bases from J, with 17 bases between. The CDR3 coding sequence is TGTGCCTGGAGGGCCAGGGAGCGAACGACCTACGAGCAGTACTTC. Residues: CAWRARERTTYEQYF.

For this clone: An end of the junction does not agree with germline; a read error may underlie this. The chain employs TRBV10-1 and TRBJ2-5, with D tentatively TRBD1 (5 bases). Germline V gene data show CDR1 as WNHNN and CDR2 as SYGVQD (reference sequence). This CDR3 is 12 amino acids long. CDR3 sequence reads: CASSGETGRTHF. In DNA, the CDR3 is TGCGCCAGCAGTGGAGAGACTGGTCGGACACACTTC.

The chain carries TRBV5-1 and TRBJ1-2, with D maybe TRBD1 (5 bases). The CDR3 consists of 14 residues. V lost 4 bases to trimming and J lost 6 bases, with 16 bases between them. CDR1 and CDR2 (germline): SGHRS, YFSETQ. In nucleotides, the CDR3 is TGCGCCAGCAGCCCAACACAGGTTTCCCATGGCTACACCTTC. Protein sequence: CASSPTQVSHGYTF.

CDR3 loop: CSAKLGYEQYF. The CDR3 DNA is TGCAGTGCCAAGTTAGGGTACGAGCAGTACTTC. This sequence joins TRBV20-1 and TRBJ2-7, with D unclear. The germline V gene encodes CDR1 DFQATT and CDR2 SNEGSKA (reference sequence). V lost 6 bases, J lost 4 bases, and 10 bases lay in between. This CDR3 is 11 amino acids long.

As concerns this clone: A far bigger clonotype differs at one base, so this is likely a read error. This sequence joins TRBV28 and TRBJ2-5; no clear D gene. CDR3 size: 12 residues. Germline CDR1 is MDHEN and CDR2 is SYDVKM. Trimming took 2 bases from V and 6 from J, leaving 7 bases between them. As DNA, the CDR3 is TGTGCCAGCAGTTTAAACCAGCAGACCCAGTACTTC. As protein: CASSLNQQTQYF.

In DNA, the CDR3 is TGTGCCAGCAGTCTACGGGGGAGCACAGATACGCAGTATTTT. This gives the protein CASSLRGSTDTQYF. The J gene is TRBJ2-3, the V gene TRBV2; TRBD2 might be the D (6 bases). Deletions cut 5 bases from V and 0 bases from J, with 9 bases between. Per the germline V gene, CDR1 is SNHLY and CDR2 is FYNNEI. The CDR3 contains 14 residues. The entire variable domain, with the rest obtained from reference TRBV2 and TRBJ2-3, is as follows: EPEVTQTPSHQVTQMGQEVILRCVPISNHLYFYWYRQILGQKVEFLVSFYNNEISEKSEIFDDQFSVERPDGSNFTLKIRSTKLEDSAMYFCASSLRGSTDTQYFGPGTRLTVL.

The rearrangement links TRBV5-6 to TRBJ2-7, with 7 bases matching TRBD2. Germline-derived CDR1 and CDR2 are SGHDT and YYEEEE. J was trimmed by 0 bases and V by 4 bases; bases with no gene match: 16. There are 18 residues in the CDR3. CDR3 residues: CASSHRLRTGGSSYEQYF. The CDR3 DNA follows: TGTGCCAGCAGCCACAGATTGCGGACGGGCGGGAGCTCCTACGAGCAGTACTTC.

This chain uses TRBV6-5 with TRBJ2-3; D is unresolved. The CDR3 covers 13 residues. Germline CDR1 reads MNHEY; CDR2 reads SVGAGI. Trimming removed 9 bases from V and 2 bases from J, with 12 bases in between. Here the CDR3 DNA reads TGTGCCAGTCGACGGCCCCTCACAGATACGCAGTATTTT. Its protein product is CASRRPLTDTQYF.

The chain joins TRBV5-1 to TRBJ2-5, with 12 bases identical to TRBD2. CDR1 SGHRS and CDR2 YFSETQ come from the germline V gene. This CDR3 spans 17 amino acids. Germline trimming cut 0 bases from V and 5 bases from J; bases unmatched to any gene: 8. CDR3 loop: CASSLVTSGRTGETQYF. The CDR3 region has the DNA TGCGCCAGCAGCTTGGTAACTAGCGGGAGGACCGGGGAGACCCAGTACTTC.